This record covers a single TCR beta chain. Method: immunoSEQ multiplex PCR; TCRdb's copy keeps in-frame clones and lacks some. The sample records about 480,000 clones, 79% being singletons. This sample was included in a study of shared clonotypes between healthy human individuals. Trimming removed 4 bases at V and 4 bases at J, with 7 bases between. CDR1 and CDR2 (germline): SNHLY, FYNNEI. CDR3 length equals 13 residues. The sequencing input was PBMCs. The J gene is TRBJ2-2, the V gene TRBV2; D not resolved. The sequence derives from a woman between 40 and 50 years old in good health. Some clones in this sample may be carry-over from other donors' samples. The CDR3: CASSAGPTGELFF. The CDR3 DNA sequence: TGTGCCAGCAGTGCCGGTCCCACCGGGGAGCTGTTTTTT.